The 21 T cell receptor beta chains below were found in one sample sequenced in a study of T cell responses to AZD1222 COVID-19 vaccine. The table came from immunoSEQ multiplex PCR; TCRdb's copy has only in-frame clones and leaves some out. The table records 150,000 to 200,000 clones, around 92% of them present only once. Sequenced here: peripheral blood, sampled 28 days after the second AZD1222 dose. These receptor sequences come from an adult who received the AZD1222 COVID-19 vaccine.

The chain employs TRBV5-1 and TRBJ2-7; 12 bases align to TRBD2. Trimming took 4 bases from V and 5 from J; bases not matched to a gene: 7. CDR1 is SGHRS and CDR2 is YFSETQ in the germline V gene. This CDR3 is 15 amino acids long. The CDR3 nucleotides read TGCGCCAGCAGCCCCCTAGCGGGGGGGCCGGACGAGCAGTACTTC. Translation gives CASSPLAGGPDEQYF.

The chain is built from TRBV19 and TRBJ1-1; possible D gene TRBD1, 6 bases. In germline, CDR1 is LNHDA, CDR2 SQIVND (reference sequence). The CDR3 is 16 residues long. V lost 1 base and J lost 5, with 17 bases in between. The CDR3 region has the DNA TGTGCCAGTAGTATAGTGTTGCGGGGGGCGAGTACTGAAGCTTTCTTT. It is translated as CASSIVLRGASTEAFF.

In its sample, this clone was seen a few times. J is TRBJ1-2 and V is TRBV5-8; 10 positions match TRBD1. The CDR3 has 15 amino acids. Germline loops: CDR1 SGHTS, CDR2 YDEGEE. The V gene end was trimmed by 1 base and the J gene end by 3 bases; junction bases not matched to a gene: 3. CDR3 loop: CASSLSTGGYYGYTF. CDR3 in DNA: TGTGCCAGCAGCTTGTCGACAGGGGGCTACTATGGCTACACCTTC.

CDR3 in DNA: TGCGCCAGCAGCCGACAGGGCCAGGAGGCGGTTTATGGCTACACCTTC. It encodes CASSRQGQEAVYGYTF. This chain links TRBV5-1 with TRBJ1-2; 7 bases agree with TRBD1. The CDR3 is 16 residues long. V was clipped by 4 bases and J by 5 bases; unmatched bases: 14. Germline values: CDR1 SGHRS, CDR2 YFSETQ. Combining the CDR3 with reference TRBV5-1 and TRBJ1-2 gives the whole variable domain KAGVTQTPRYLIKTRGQQVTLSCSPISGHRSVSWYQQTPGQGLQFLFEYFSETQRNKGNFPGRFSGRQFSNSRSEMNVSTLELGDSALYLCASSRQGQEAVYGYTFGSGTRLTVV.

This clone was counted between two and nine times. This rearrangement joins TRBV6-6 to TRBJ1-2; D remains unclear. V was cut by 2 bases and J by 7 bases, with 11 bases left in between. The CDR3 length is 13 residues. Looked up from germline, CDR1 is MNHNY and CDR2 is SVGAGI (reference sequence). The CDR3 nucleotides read TGTGCCAGCAGTTACCTGACCGTGGGTGGCTACACCTTC. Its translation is CASSYLTVGGYTF.

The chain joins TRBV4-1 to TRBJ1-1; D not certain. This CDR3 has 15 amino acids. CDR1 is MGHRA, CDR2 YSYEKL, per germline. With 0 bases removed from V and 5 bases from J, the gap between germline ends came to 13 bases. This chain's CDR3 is CASSQEIGVGTEAFF. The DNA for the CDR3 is TGCGCCAGCAGCCAAGAGATAGGAGTGGGAACTGAAGCTTTCTTT.

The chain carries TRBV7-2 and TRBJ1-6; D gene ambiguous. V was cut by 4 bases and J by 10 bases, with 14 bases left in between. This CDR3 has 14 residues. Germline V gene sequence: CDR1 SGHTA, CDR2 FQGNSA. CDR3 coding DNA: TGTGCCAGCAGCTATGCGGAAAGAAGGTCACCCCTCCACTTT. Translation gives CASSYAERRSPLHF.

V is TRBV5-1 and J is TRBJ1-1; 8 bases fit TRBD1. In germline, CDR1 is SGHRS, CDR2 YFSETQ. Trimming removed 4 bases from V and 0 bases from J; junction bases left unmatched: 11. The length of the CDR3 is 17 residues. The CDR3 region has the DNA TGCGCCAGCAGCCCCCAAGGAGGACAGGGATTGAACACTGAAGCTTTCTTT. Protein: CASSPQGGQGLNTEAFF. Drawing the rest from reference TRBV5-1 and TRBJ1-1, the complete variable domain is KAGVTQTPRYLIKTRGQQVTLSCSPISGHRSVSWYQQTPGQGLQFLFEYFSETQRNKGNFPGRFSGRQFSNSRSEMNVSTLELGDSALYLCASSPQGGQGLNTEAFFGQGTRLTVV.

DNA of the CDR3: TGTGCCAGCAGCCTCTGGAGGGGGGCCTCCTACGAGCAGTACTTC. Translated: CASSLWRGASYEQYF. The genes are TRBV5-4 and TRBJ2-7; D may correspond to TRBD1 or TRBD2 (6 bases each). Trimming cost V 4 bases and J 0 bases, with 14 bases left between them. The CDR3 contains 15 residues. Per the germline V gene, CDR1 is SGHNT and CDR2 is YYREEE (reference sequence).

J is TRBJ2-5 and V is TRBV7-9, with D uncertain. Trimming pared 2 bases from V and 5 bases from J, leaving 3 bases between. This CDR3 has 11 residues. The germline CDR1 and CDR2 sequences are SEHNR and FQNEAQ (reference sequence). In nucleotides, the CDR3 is TGTGCCAGCAGCTTAATGGAGACCCAGTACTTC. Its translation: CASSLMETQYF.

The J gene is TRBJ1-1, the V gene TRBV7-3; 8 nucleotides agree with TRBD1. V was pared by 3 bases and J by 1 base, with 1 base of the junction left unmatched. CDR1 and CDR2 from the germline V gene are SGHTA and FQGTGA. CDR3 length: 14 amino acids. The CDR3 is CASSFRGPNTEAFF. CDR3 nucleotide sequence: TGTGCCAGCAGCTTCAGGGGGCCGAACACTGAAGCTTTCTTT.

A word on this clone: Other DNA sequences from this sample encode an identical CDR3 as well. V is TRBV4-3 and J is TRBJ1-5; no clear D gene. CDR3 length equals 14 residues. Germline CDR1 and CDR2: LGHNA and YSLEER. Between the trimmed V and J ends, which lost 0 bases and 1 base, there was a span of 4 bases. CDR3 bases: TGCGCCAGCAGCCAAGAAAGGAGCAATCAGCCCCAGCATTTT. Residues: CASSQERSNQPQHF.

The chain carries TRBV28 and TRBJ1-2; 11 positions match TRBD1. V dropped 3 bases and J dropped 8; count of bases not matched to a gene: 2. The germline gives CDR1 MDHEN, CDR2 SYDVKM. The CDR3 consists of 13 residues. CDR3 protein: CASSLGTGGGYTF. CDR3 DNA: TGTGCCAGCAGTTTGGGGACAGGGGGGGGCTACACCTTC.

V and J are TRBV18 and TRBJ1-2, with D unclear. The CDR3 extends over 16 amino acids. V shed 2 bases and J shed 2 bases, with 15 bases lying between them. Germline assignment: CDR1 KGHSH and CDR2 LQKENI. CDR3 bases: TGTGCCAGCTCACCAAACCCAGACAATATAAACTATGGCTACACCTTC. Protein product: CASSPNPDNINYGYTF.

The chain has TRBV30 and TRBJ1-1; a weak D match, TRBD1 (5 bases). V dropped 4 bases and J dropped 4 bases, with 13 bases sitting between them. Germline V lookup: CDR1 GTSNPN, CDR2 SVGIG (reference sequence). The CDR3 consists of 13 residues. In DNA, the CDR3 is TGTGCCTGGACCCCCGGGACTTCCACTGAAGCTTTCTTT. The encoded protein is CAWTPGTSTEAFF. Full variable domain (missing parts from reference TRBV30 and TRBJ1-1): SQTIHQWPATLVQPVGSPLSLECTVEGTSNPNLYWYRQAAGRGLQLLFYSVGIGQISSEVPQNLSASRPQDRQFILSSKKLLLSDSGFYLCAWTPGTSTEAFFGQGTRLTVV.

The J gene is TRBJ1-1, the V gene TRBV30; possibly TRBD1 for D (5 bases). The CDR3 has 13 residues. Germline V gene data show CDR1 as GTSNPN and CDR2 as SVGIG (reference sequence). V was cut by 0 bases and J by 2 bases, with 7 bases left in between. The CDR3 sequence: CAWSVGVNTEAFF. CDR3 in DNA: TGTGCCTGGAGTGTAGGGGTTAACACTGAAGCTTTCTTT.

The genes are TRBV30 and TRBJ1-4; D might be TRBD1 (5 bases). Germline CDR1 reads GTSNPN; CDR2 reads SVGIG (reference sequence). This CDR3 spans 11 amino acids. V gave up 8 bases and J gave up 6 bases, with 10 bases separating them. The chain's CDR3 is CAGGTYEKLFF. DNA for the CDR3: TGTGCCGGAGGGACGTATGAAAAACTGTTTTTT.

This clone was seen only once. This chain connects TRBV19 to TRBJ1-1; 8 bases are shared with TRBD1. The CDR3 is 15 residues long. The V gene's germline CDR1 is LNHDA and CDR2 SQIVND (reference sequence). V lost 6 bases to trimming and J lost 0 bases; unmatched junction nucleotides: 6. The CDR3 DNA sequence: TGTGCCAGTAGGGAAGACAGGGGAATGAACACTGAAGCTTTCTTT. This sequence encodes CASREDRGMNTEAFF.

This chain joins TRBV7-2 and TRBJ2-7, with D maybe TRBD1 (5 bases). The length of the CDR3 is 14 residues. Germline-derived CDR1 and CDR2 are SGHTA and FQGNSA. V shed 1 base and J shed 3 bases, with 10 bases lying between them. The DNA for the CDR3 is TGTGCCAGCAGCTTAGTTCCCCAGGGCTACGAGCAGTACTTC. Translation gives CASSLVPQGYEQYF.

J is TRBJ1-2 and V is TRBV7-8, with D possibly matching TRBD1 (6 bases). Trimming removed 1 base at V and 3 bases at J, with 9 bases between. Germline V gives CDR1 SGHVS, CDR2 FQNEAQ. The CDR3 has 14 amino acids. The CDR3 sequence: CASSLGGGDYGYTF. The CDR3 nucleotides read TGTGCCAGCAGCTTAGGAGGGGGAGACTATGGCTACACCTTC. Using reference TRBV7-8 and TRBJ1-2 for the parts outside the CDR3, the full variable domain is GAGVSQSPRYKVAKRGQDVALRCDPISGHVSLFWYQQALGQGPEFLTYFQNEAQLDKSGLPSDRFFAERPEGSVSTLKIQRTQQEDSAVYLCASSLGGGDYGYTFGSGTRLTVV.

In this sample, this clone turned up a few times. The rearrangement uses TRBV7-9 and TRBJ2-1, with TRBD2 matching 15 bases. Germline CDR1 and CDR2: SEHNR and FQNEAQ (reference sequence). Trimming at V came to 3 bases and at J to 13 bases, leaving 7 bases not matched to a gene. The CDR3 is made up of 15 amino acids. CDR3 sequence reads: CASSFSGTSGRSQFF. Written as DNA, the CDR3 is TGTGCCAGCAGCTTCTCGGGGACTAGCGGGAGGAGTCAGTTCTTC.